This TCR beta chain stems from a study of cytomegalovirus exposure and HLA in healthy donors. Method: immunoSEQ multiplex PCR; TCRdb's copy keeps in-frame clones and lacks some. The sample shows approximately 160,000 clones, roughly nine tenths of them seen only once. Findings and caveats of the study: Reports credit the classifier with highly specific, highly sensitive diagnosis of cytomegalovirus status. Subsequent analysis found a tendency for first-cohort TCR clusters to co-occur within the 120 or so validation repertoires.

Germline CDR1 SQVTM, CDR2 ANQGSEA. The J segment lost 6 bases and the V segment lost 3 bases, leaving 14 bases of the junction unmatched. This CDR3 comprises 16 residues. Worth noting for this clone: Its antigen remains unknown.

The clonotype originates from a young woman in good health and CMV-seropositive. Specimen: PBMCs. V gene TRBV29-1 combines with J gene TRBJ2-3; 8 nucleotides match TRBD2. The CDR3 sequence is CSVDEAAGAGRDTQYF. The CDR3 DNA reads TGCAGCGTTGACGAGGCAGCGGGAGCGGGTCGGGATACGCAGTATTTT.